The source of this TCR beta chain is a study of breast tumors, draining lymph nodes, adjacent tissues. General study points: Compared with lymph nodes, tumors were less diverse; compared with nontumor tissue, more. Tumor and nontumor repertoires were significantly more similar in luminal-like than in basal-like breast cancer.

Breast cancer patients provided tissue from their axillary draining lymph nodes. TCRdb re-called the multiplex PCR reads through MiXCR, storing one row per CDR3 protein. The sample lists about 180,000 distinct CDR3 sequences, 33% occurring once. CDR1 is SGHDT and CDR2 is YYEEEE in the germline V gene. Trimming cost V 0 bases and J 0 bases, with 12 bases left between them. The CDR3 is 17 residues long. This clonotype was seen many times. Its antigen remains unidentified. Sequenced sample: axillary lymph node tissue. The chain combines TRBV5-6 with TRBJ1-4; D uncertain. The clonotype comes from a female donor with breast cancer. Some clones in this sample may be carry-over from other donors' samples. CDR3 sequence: CASSLVGSLSTNEKLFF. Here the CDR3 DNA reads TGTGCCAGCAGCTTGGTCGGCAGCTTGTCAACTAATGAAAAACTGTTTTTT. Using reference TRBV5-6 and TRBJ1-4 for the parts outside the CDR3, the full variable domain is DAGVTQSPTHLIKTRGQQVTLRCSPKSGHDTVSWYQQALGQGPQFIFQYYEEEERQRGNFPDRFSGHQFPNYSSELNVNALLLGDSALYLCASSLVGSLSTNEKLFFGSGTQLSVL.